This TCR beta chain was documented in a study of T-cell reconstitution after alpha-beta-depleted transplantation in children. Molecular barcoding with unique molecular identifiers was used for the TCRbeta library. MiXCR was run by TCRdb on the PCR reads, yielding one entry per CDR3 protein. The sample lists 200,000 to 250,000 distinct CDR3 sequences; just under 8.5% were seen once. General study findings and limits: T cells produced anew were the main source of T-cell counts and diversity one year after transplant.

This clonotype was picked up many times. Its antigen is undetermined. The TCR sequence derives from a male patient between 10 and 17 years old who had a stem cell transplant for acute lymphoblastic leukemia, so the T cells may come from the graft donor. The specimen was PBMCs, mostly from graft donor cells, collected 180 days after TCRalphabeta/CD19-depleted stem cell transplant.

CDR3 coding DNA: TGTGCCAGCAGTGCGGCGGGACCCCGGATCGGCACAGATACGCAGTATTTT. This sequence encodes CASSAAGPRIGTDTQYF. The chain combines TRBV2 with TRBJ2-3; a weak D match, TRBD2 (6 bases). Trimming removed 4 bases at V and 1 base at J, with 18 bases between. Germline CDR1 and CDR2: SNHLY and FYNNEI. CDR3 length: 17 amino acids. The full variable domain, in which reference TRBV2 and TRBJ2-3 provide the parts outside the CDR3, is EPEVTQTPSHQVTQMGQEVILRCVPISNHLYFYWYRQILGQKVEFLVSFYNNEISEKSEIFDDQFSVERPDGSNFTLKIRSTKLEDSAMYFCASSAAGPRIGTDTQYFGPGTRLTVL.